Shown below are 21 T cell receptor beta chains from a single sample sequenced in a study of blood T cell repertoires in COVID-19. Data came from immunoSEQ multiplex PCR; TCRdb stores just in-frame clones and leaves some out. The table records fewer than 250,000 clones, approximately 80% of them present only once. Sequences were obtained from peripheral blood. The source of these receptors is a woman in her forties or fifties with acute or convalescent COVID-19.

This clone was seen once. The CDR3: CASSPDSGRRPGLADTQYF. CDR3 nucleotides: TGTGCCAGCAGCCCGGACAGCGGGAGGCGGCCGGGGCTCGCAGATACGCAGTATTTT. V gene TRBV5-8 combines with J gene TRBJ2-3, with 9 bases that match TRBD2. In germline, CDR1 is SGHTS, CDR2 YDEGEE. There are 19 residues in the CDR3. V was pared by 4 bases and J by 4 bases, with 19 bases of the junction left unmatched. The entire variable domain, with the rest obtained from reference TRBV5-8 and TRBJ2-3, is as follows: EAGVTQSPTHLIKTRGQQATLRCSPISGHTSVYWYQQALGLGLQFLLWYDEGEERNRGNFPPRFSGRQFPNYSSELNVNALELEDSALYLCASSPDSGRRPGLADTQYFGPGTRLTVL.

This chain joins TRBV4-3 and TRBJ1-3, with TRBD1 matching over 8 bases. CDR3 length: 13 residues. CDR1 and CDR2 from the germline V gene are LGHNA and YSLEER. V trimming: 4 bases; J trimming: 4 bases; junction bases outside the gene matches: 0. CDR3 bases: TGCGCCAGCAGCCCAGGGGGCGGAAACACCATATATTTT. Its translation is CASSPGGGNTIYF.

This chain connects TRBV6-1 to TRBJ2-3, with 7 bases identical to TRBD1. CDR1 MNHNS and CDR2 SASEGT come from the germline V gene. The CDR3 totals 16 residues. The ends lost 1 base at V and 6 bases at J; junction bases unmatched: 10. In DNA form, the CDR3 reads TGTGCCAGCAGTGAAGATCGGGCAGGGGGTGAGGATACGCAGTATTTT. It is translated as CASSEDRAGGEDTQYF.

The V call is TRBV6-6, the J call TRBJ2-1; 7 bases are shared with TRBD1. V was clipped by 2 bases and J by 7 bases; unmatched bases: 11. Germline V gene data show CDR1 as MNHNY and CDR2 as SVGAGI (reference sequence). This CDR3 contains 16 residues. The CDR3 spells CASSYQTGVDRNEQFF. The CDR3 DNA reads TGTGCCAGCAGTTACCAAACAGGGGTGGATCGGAATGAGCAGTTCTTC.

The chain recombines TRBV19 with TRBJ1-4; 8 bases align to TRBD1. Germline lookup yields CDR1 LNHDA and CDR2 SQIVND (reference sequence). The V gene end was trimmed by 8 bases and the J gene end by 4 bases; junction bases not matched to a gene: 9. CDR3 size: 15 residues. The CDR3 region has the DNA TGTGCCAGTCAACGAAAGACAGGGGTTAATGAAAAACTGTTTTTT. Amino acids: CASQRKTGVNEKLFF.

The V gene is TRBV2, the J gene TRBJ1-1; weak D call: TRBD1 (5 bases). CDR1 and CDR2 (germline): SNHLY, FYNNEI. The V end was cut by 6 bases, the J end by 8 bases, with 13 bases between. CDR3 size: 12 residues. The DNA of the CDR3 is TGTGCCAGCAGCTCCCAGGGCTTAGAAGCTTTCTTT. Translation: CASSSQGLEAFF. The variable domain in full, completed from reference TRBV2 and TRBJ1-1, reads EPEVTQTPSHQVTQMGQEVILRCVPISNHLYFYWYRQILGQKVEFLVSFYNNEISEKSEIFDDQFSVERPDGSNFTLKIRSTKLEDSAMYFCASSSQGLEAFFGQGTRLTVV.

The CDR3 bases are TGCGCCAGCAGTCCTCCCTCCTACGAGCAGTACTTC. This encodes CASSPPSYEQYF. The rearrangement uses TRBV5-1 and TRBJ2-7; no firm D call. The germline gives CDR1 SGHRS, CDR2 YFSETQ. V gave up 5 bases and J gave up 0 bases, with 6 bases separating them. CDR3 size: 12 residues.

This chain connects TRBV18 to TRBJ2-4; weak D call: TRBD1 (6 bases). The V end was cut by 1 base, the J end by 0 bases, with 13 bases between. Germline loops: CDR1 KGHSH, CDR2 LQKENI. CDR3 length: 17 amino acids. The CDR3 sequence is CASSPLTGALAKNIQYF. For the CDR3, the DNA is TGTGCCAGCTCACCACTGACAGGAGCCCTAGCCAAAAACATTCAGTACTTC. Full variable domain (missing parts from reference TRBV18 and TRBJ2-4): NAGVMQNPRHLVRRRGQEARLRCSPMKGHSHVYWYRQLPEEGLKFMVYLQKENIIDESGMPKERFSAEFPKEGPSILRIQQVVRGDSAAYFCASSPLTGALAKNIQYFGAGTRLSVL.

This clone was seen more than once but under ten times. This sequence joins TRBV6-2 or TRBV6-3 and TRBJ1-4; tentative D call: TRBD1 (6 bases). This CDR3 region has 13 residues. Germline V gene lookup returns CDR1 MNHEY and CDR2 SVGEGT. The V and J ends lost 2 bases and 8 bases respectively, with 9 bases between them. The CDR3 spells CASSYGTNEKLFF. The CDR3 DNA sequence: TGTGCCAGCAGTTACGGGACAAACGAAAAACTGTTTTTT.

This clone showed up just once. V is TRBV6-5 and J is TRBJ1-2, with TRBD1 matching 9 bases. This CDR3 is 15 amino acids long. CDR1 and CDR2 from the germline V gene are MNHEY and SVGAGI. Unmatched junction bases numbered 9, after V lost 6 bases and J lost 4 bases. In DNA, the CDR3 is TGTGCCAGCAGCTCTGGGGGACAGGGATTCTATGGCTACACCTTC. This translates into CASSSGGQGFYGYTF.

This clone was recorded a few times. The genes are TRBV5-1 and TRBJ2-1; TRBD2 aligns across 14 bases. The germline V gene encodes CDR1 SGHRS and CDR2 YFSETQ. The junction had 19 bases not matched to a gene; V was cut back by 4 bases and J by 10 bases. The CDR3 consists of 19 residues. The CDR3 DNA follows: TGCGCCAGCAGCCCTGGACTAGCGGGGGGCCTAGCGGGTCATCGGGAGCAGTTCTTC. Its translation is CASSPGLAGGLAGHREQFF. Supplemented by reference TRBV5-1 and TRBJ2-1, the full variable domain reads KAGVTQTPRYLIKTRGQQVTLSCSPISGHRSVSWYQQTPGQGLQFLFEYFSETQRNKGNFPGRFSGRQFSNSRSEMNVSTLELGDSALYLCASSPGLAGGLAGHREQFFGPGTRLTVL.

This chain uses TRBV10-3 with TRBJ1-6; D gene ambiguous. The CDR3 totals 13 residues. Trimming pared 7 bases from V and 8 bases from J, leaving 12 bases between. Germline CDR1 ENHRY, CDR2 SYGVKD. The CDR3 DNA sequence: TGTGCCATCACGGGAACCCGGGATTCACCCCTCCACTTT. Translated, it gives CAITGTRDSPLHF.

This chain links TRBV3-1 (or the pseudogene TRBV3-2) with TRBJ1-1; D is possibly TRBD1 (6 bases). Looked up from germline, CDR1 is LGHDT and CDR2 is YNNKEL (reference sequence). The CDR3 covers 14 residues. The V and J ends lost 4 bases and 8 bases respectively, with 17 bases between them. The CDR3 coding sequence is TGTGCCAGCAGCCCCCAATGGGGGCCAAGGGAAGCTTTCTTT. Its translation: CASSPQWGPREAFF.

This chain's CDR3 is CAWSVRSGTNTGELFF. In nucleotides, the CDR3 is TGTGCCTGGAGTGTACGTAGCGGAACGAACACCGGGGAGCTGTTTTTT. V gene TRBV30 combines with J gene TRBJ2-2; perhaps TRBD2 as D (6 bases). CDR3 length: 16 amino acids. Between the trimmed V and J ends, which lost 0 bases and 0 bases, there was a span of 11 bases. Germline lookup yields CDR1 GTSNPN and CDR2 SVGIG (reference sequence).

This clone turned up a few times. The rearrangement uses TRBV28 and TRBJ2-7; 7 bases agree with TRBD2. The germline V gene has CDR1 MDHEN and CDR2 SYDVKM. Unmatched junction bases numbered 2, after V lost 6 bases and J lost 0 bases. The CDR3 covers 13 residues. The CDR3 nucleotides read TGTGCCAGCAGACGGGGGGTCTCCTACGAGCAGTACTTC. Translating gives CASRRGVSYEQYF.

CDR3 coding DNA: TGTGCCAGCAGCTCGGGACTAGCGGGAGCCCCAGATACGCAGTATTTT. This sequence encodes CASSSGLAGAPDTQYF. The V and J genes are TRBV11-2 and TRBJ2-3; 14 bases line up with TRBD2. Germline loops: CDR1 SGHAT, CDR2 FQNNGV. Unmatched junction bases numbered 4, after V lost 4 bases and J lost 4 bases. CDR3 length: 16 amino acids.

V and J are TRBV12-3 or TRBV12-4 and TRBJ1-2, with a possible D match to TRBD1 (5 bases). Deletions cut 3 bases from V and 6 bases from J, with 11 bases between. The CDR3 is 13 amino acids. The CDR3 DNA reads TGTGCCAGCAGTTTGCGCAGGGTGGATGGCTACACCTTC. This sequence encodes CASSLRRVDGYTF.

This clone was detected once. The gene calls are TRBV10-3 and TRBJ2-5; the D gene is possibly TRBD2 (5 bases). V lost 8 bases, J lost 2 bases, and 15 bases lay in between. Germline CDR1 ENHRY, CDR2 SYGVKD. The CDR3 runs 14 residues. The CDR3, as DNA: TGTGCCATCTCCAAGTCCGGCGGGCAAGAGACCCAGTACTTC. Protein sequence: CAISKSGGQETQYF.

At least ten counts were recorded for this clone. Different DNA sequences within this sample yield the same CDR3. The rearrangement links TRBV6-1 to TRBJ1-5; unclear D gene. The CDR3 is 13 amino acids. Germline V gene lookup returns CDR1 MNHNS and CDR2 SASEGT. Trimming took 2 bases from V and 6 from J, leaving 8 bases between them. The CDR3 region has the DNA TGTGCCAGCAGTGAAAGTGTGCGTCAGCCCCAGCATTTT. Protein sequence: CASSESVRQPQHF.

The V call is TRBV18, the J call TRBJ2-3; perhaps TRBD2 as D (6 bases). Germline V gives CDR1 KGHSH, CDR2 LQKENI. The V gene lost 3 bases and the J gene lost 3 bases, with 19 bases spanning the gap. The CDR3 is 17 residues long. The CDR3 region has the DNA TGTGCCAGCTCACCTAGATTAGGGTCCGCGGGAACAGATACGCAGTATTTT. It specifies CASSPRLGSAGTDTQYF.

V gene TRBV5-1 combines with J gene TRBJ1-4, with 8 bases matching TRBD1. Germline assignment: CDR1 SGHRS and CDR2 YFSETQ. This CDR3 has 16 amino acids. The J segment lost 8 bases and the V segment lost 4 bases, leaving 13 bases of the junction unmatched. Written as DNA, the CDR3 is TGCGCCAGCAGCCCTCGACGAGGACAGGGACCGGAAAAACTGTTTTTT. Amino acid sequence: CASSPRRGQGPEKLFF.